This entry concerns a single TCR beta chain. Its antigen is not yet known. It has no much larger one-base neighbor in the sample; base qualities were not kept. CDR1 is given as SGHDN and CDR2 as FVKESK, both from the germline V gene. V is pruned by 0 bases and J by 9 bases, leaving 7 bases of the junction without a gene match. Counted from cysteine to phenylalanine, this CDR3 has 14 amino acids. The read is trimmed to its CDR3 DNA, 42 bases read in frame from base 1. The data were obtained in a study of blood T cell repertoires in COVID-19 (dated by TCRdb to between 2020 and 2021). Notes on the research overall: Samples covering the acute and convalescent phases of COVID-19 were provided by collaborators in the United States, Italy and Spain. The sample metadata nearly always contained a de-identified subject ID, COVID-19 status, age in years and sex. Deeply sampled blood TCRbeta repertoires from subjects exposed to, actively infected with, or recovered from COVID-19 were included in the dataset. The prospective study material was composed of cDNA or gDNA derived from T cells, B-cell-depleted T cells, or PBMCs. Where HLA class I and class II types were available, the types were taken from metadata supplied by the sample provider, not from assay-based typing. The repertoires were released in a freely available public database intended as a resource for research on the immune response to SARS-CoV-2. The samples were drawn from the first 160 participants of the ongoing ImmuneRACE study and from 1,254 subjects provided by 6 global collaborators.

TCRbeta CDR3 regions were amplified from genomic DNA using the immunoSEQ Assay, a bias-controlled multiplex PCR. The original pipeline was this. Within the assay, amplification of reference gene primers was used to estimate how many nucleated cells each sample contained. To quantify the absolute abundance of each unique TCRbeta CDR3 rearrangement, sequence reads were collapsed and filtered. For each sample, productive Simpson clonality was calculated as the square root of Simpson's diversity index across productive rearrangements. TCRdb took this table from immuneACCESS and kept in-frame rearrangements with V and J called. Such tables lack part of the clones; where checked against another copy, unresolved V genes explain under half of the gap, and the rest is unexplained. D and trimming come from the DNA, and the V and J calls and clone size come from that table. A total of some 220,000 clones appear in this sample, 85% of them only once. Of the sample, 2.4% falls within the top ten clones.

Points the paper makes about the study in general: The quantity of clinical and demographic metadata differed by source and by participant and was supplied without curation.

One collaborating source in Seattle enrolled patients while the patients were actively infected and followed the patients over time throughout the course of disease. Whole blood was collected in K2EDTA tubes by collaborating institutions according to the institutions' own protocols. For TCRbeta analysis, collaborator samples were shipped as frozen whole blood, as isolated PBMCs, or as DNA extracted from either sample type. In this chain, TRBV14 is recombined with TRBJ1-1; TRBD1 aligns with 7 central bases. This TCR was recovered from a woman in her 70s with COVID-19, enrolled during active disease. The source material was peripheral blood. The sequenced DNA: TGTGCCAGCAGCCAAGATAGAGGGACAGTCAAAGCTTTCTTT. Its protein product is CASSQDRGTVKAFF.